A single T cell receptor (beta chain) is shown here with its context. Its antigen is not known. Partitioning of CD4+ cells yielded a CD45RA+ naive subset and a CD45RA-negative memory subset. This sample is part of a study of shared clonotypes between healthy human individuals. General study results and limits: In four donors, around 4.8% of naive CD4 clonotypes appeared in common.

V gave up 7 bases and J gave up 6 bases, with 22 bases separating them. This CDR3 is 15 amino acids long. Germline assignment: CDR1 SQVTM and CDR2 ANQGSEA. Here immunoSEQ multiplex PCR was the method, and the copy in TCRdb shows in-frame clones only, minus some. The sample records 2.3 million or so clones, approximately 95% being singletons. This rearrangement joins TRBV29-1 to TRBJ2-1, with D possibly matching TRBD1 (6 bases). The clonotype originates from a man aged 18 to 30 in good health. Some clones in this sample may be carry-over from other donors' samples. Input material: naive CD4+ T cells from PBMCs. Subset meaning: CD45RA+ positively selected. CDR3 sequence (DNA): TGCAGCGAAGGCCGTATACAGGGACCCGGCAATGAGCAGTTCTTC. This translates into CSEGRIQGPGNEQFF.